The next 24 T cell receptor beta chains were all read from a single sample in a study of cytomegalovirus exposure and HLA in healthy donors. With 60 Vbeta and 13 Jbeta primers, the PCR was carried out. Some clones are missing from TCRdb's copy, which holds only in-frame ones; the method was immunoSEQ multiplex PCR. The table includes approximately 98,000 clones, roughly 70% detected once. The material sequenced was PBMCs. The origin of the receptors is a male donor in good health and CMV-seronegative.

Only a few counts were recorded for this clone. This rearrangement joins TRBV5-6 to TRBJ1-4, with TRBD1 identical over 10 bases. This CDR3 region has 15 residues. V gave up 4 bases and J gave up 10 bases; unmatched junction bases: 10. Germline values: CDR1 SGHDT, CDR2 YYEEEE. CDR3 DNA: TGTGCCAGCAGCCCGGACCGGGACAGGGGAGCAAAACTGTTTTTT. This encodes CASSPDRDRGAKLFF.

To note about this clone: One end of the junction varies from germline; a read error may be responsible. The chain joins TRBV7-7 to TRBJ2-1, with 7 bases fitting TRBD1. The length of the CDR3 is 13 residues. Germline assignment: CDR1 SSHAT and CDR2 FNYEAQ (reference sequence). CDR3 in amino acids: CASSPDREGEQFF. CDR3 nucleotides: TGTGCTAGCAGCCCAGACAGGGAAGGTGAGCAGTTCTTC.

J is TRBJ2-7 and V is TRBV5-1; tentative D call: TRBD1 (6 bases). The CDR3 has 13 residues. V was cut by 4 bases and J by 4 bases, with 12 bases left in between. Germline V gene data show CDR1 as SGHRS and CDR2 as YFSETQ. CDR3 amino acids: CASSIGTPYEQYF. The CDR3 nucleotides read TGCGCCAGCAGCATTGGGACACCATACGAGCAGTACTTC.

This clone was seen only a few times. This sequence joins TRBV4-3 and TRBJ2-1; D uncertain. V lost 1 base and J 4 bases, leaving 2 bases between the germline ends. The CDR3 totals 12 residues. Per germline, CDR1 LGHNA and CDR2 YSLEER. Here the CDR3 reads CASSQVYNEQFF. The CDR3 bases are TGCGCCAGCAGCCAAGTATACAATGAGCAGTTCTTC.

This clone showed up just once. This rearrangement joins TRBV6-1 to TRBJ1-1, with 9 bases matching TRBD1. The CDR3 is 16 residues long. V shed 4 bases, J shed 1 base, and the junction held 7 bases outside the gene matches. CDR1 and CDR2 (germline): MNHNS, SASEGT. The DNA for the CDR3 is TGTGCCAGCAGTGGAACAGACAGGGGGGGGAACACTGAAGCTTTCTTT. This codes for CASSGTDRGGNTEAFF.

The V and J genes are TRBV28 and TRBJ2-7; D might be TRBD1 (5 bases). CDR3 size: 16 residues. The germline V and J ends were trimmed by 3 bases and 0 bases, with 15 bases remaining between them. Germline V gene sequence: CDR1 MDHEN, CDR2 SYDVKM. The CDR3 bases are TGTGCCAGCAGTTTGGGCACAGGATTTAGCTCCTACGAGCAGTACTTC. This gives the protein CASSLGTGFSSYEQYF.

This sequence joins TRBV6-1 and TRBJ2-7; 9 bases match TRBD1. Losses at the gene ends were 11 bases for V and 3 bases for J; bases not matched to a gene: 11. The germline gives CDR1 MNHNS, CDR2 SASEGT. The CDR3 has 14 residues. CDR3 in DNA: TGTGCCTCCGAAAGAGGGACAGGGAGCTACGAGCAGTACTTC. It encodes CASERGTGSYEQYF.

The chain uses TRBV29-1 and TRBJ1-1; no clear D gene. With 0 bases removed from V and 5 bases from J, the gap between germline ends came to 13 bases. Per germline, CDR1 SQVTM and CDR2 ANQGSEA. The CDR3 is 14 amino acids. CDR3 loop: CSVEEGGFSTEAFF. In nucleotides, the CDR3 is TGCAGCGTTGAAGAAGGCGGGTTTAGTACTGAAGCTTTCTTT.

The chain recombines TRBV28 with TRBJ2-2; D is undetermined. Germline values: CDR1 MDHEN, CDR2 SYDVKM. V lost 7 bases to trimming and J lost 6 bases, with 12 bases between them. The CDR3 runs 13 residues. In DNA, the CDR3 is TGTGCCAGCATTTCCCGAGTTCCCGGGGAGCTGTTTTTT. Amino acid sequence: CASISRVPGELFF.

The rearrangement uses TRBV11-2 and TRBJ2-7; 13 nucleotides line up with TRBD2. V lost 5 bases and J lost 7; bases outside the gene matches: 8. The CDR3 consists of 15 residues. CDR1 and CDR2 (germline): SGHAT, FQNNGV. DNA of the CDR3: TGTGCCAGCAGCCCGAGGACTAGCGGGAGTGGGGAGCAGTACTTC. Translated: CASSPRTSGSGEQYF.

The chain employs TRBV4-3 and TRBJ1-6; D is undetermined. The CDR3 runs to 19 residues. CDR1 is LGHNA, CDR2 YSLEER, per germline. V dropped 0 bases and J dropped 0 bases, with 15 bases sitting between them. In DNA form, the CDR3 reads TGCGCCAGCAGCCAAGACACCAGCGCAGAAAGCTCCTATAATTCACCCCTCCACTTT. It encodes CASSQDTSAESSYNSPLHF.

The V call is TRBV30, the J call TRBJ1-5, with D maybe TRBD1 (5 bases). CDR1 is GTSNPN, CDR2 SVGIG, per germline (reference sequence). Trimming stripped 1 base from V and 3 bases from J, with 10 bases between. The CDR3 has 14 amino acids. CDR3: CAWSDWGPNQPQHF. The CDR3 DNA is TGTGCCTGGAGTGACTGGGGCCCCAATCAGCCCCAGCATTTT.

Only a few counts were recorded for this clone. The genes are TRBV5-6 and TRBJ1-2, with TRBD1 as a possible D gene (5 bases). This CDR3 region has 14 residues. CDR1 is SGHDT, CDR2 YYEEEE, per germline. Between the trimmed V and J ends, which lost 4 bases and 5 bases, there was a span of 15 bases. The CDR3 here is CASSLGPGEYGYTF. DNA of the CDR3: TGTGCCAGCAGCCTGGGTCCGGGGGAGTATGGCTACACCTTC.

This chain joins TRBV5-4 and TRBJ2-7; the match to TRBD1 covers 7 bases. Trimming at V came to 0 bases and at J to 5 bases, leaving 5 bases not matched to a gene. The CDR3 extends over 14 amino acids. Germline CDR1 reads SGHNT; CDR2 reads YYREEE (reference sequence). CDR3 region: CASSLGQGVHEQYF. The CDR3 coding sequence is TGTGCCAGCAGCTTGGGACAGGGTGTCCACGAGCAGTACTTC.

This clone was detected only a few times. Here the CDR3 reads CASSLGQGSEKLFF. DNA of the CDR3: TGTGCCAGCAGCTTAGGGCAGGGGAGTGAAAAACTGTTTTTT. This chain joins TRBV7-2 and TRBJ1-4; D is perhaps TRBD1 (6 bases). V was shortened by 1 base and J by 7 bases, with 10 bases between the two germline ends. CDR1 SGHTA and CDR2 FQGNSA come from the germline V gene. The CDR3 length is 14 residues.

The chain combines TRBV9 with TRBJ1-5, with 8 bases matching TRBD1. The germline gives CDR1 SGDLS, CDR2 YYNGEE. The trim removed 0 bases at V and 3 bases at J, leaving 8 bases unmatched. This CDR3 spans 17 amino acids. The CDR3 DNA reads TGTGCCAGCAGCGTAGAGATCGGGACAGGAATCAATCAGCCCCAGCATTTT. The encoded protein is CASSVEIGTGINQPQHF.

This chain's CDR3 is CASSTFYYEQYF. The DNA for the CDR3 is TGTGCCAGCAGTACGTTCTACTACGAGCAGTACTTC. The V call is TRBV2, the J call TRBJ2-7, with D hard to call. The CDR3 extends over 12 amino acids. The germline V gene encodes CDR1 SNHLY and CDR2 FYNNEI. Trimming removed 5 bases from V and 3 bases from J, with 8 bases in between.

The V call is TRBV9, the J call TRBJ2-2; 16 nucleotides match TRBD2. Germline CDR1 SGDLS, CDR2 YYNGEE. The trim removed 4 bases at V and 4 bases at J, leaving 10 bases unmatched. The CDR3 length is 19 residues. The CDR3 reads CASSKVGLAGGPGTGELFF. CDR3 sequence (DNA): TGTGCCAGCAGCAAAGTGGGACTAGCGGGAGGGCCAGGCACCGGGGAGCTGTTTTTT.

This clone is a singleton in its sample. The rearrangement uses TRBV7-3 and TRBJ1-1; no clear D gene. Trimming removed 5 bases at V and 1 base at J, with 14 bases between. The CDR3 is made up of 15 amino acids. CDR1 is SGHTA and CDR2 is FQGTGA in the germline V gene. Here the CDR3 reads CASSAQPAANTEAFF. As DNA, the CDR3 is TGTGCCAGCAGCGCACAACCGGCGGCGAACACTGAAGCTTTCTTT.

V usage is TRBV7-9 and J usage is TRBJ1-4, with TRBD1 matching over 8 bases. Trimming cost V 2 bases and J 8 bases; bases outside gene matches: 7. From germline, CDR1 is SEHNR and CDR2 FQNEAQ (reference sequence). CDR3 length: 15 residues. CDR3 protein: CASSLTDREYEKLFF. In DNA, the CDR3 is TGTGCCAGCAGCTTAACGGACAGGGAATACGAAAAACTGTTTTTT.

The CDR3 protein is CASSTGLNTGELFF. The CDR3, as DNA: TGTGCCAGCAGCACGGGACTGAACACCGGGGAGCTGTTTTTT. V usage is TRBV7-8 and J usage is TRBJ2-2; perhaps TRBD2 as D (6 bases). The CDR3 is 14 amino acids. Trimming stripped 5 bases from V and 1 base from J, with 8 bases between. The V gene's germline CDR1 is SGHVS and CDR2 FQNEAQ.

The chain is built from TRBV29-1 and TRBJ2-7, with 9 bases that match TRBD1. The CDR3 is 13 amino acids. V lost 7 bases, J lost 3 bases, and 7 bases stayed unmatched. Per the germline V gene, CDR1 is SQVTM and CDR2 is ANQGSEA. The CDR3 sequence is CSGTGGEGYEQYF. In DNA form, the CDR3 reads TGCAGCGGAACAGGGGGCGAGGGCTACGAGCAGTACTTC.

The rearrangement uses TRBV9 and TRBJ1-3; unclear D gene. V lost 3 bases and J 4 bases, leaving 8 bases between the germline ends. The germline CDR1 and CDR2 sequences are SGDLS and YYNGEE. This CDR3 region has 13 residues. The CDR3 loop reads CASSAKQGNTIYF. The CDR3 nucleotides are TGTGCCAGCAGCGCGAAACAGGGAAACACCATATATTTT.

The V and J genes are TRBV5-1 and TRBJ1-1, with D unresolved. Trimming cost V 0 bases and J 7 bases, with 7 bases left between them. The CDR3 runs to 12 residues. Germline CDR1 reads SGHRS; CDR2 reads YFSETQ. CDR3 coding DNA: TGCGCCAGCAGCTTGGACGGGTGTGAAGCTTTCTTT. Protein sequence: CASSLDGCEAFF. Variable domain in full (rest from reference TRBV5-1 and TRBJ1-1): KAGVTQTPRYLIKTRGQQVTLSCSPISGHRSVSWYQQTPGQGLQFLFEYFSETQRNKGNFPGRFSGRQFSNSRSEMNVSTLELGDSALYLCASSLDGCEAFFGQGTRLTVV.